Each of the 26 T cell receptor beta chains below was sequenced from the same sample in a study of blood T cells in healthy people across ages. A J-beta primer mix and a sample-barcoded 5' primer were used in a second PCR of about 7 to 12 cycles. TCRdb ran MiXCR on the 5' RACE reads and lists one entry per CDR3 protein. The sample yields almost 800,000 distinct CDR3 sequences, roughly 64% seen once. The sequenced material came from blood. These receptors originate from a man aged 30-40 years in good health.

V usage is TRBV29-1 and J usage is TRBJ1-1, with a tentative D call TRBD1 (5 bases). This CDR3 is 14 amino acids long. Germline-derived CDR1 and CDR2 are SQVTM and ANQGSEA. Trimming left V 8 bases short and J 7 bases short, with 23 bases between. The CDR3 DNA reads TGCAGCTATAAAGGGGTTCTGTCCGCGAGTGAAGCTTTCTTT. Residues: CSYKGVLSASEAFF.

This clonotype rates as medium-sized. In DNA, the CDR3 is TGTGCCAGCAGGACTAGCGGGAGGTACGAGCAGTACTTC. Protein: CASRTSGRYEQYF. The V and J genes are TRBV28 and TRBJ2-7; 13 bases map to TRBD2. J gave up 4 bases and V 6 bases, and 0 bases lay outside the gene matches. This CDR3 is built from 13 residues. Germline V lookup: CDR1 MDHEN, CDR2 SYDVKM.

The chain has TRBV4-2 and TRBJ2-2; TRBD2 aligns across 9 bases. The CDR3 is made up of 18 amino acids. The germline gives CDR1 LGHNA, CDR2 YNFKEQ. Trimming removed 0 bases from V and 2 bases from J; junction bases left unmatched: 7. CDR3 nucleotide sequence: TGTGCCAGCAGCCAAGAGCCAGCGGGGGGCCGTAACACCGGGGAGCTGTTTTTT. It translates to CASSQEPAGGRNTGELFF.

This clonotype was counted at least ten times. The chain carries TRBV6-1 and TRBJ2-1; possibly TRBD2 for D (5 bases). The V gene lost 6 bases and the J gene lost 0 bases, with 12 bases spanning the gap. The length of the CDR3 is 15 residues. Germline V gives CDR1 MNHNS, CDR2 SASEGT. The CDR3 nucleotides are TGTGCCAGCAGATTCCGGGGTAGCTCCTACAATGAGCAGTTCTTC. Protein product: CASRFRGSSYNEQFF.

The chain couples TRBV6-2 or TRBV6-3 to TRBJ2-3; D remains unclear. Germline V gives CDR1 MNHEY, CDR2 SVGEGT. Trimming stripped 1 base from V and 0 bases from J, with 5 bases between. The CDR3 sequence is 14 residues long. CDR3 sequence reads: CASSYWKSTDTQYF. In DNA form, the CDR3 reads TGTGCCAGCAGTTACTGGAAGAGCACAGATACGCAGTATTTT.

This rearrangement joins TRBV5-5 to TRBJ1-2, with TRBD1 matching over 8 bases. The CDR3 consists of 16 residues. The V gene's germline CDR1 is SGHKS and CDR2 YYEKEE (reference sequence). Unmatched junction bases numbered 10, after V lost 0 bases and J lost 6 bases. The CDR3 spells CASSLDSWQGADGYTF. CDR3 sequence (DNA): TGTGCCAGCAGCTTGGACTCGTGGCAGGGGGCTGATGGCTACACCTTC.

Here the CDR3 DNA reads TGCGCCAGCAGCCAACCCGGGACTAGCGTCGGCACAGATACGCAGTATTTT. Amino acid sequence: CASSQPGTSVGTDTQYF. The genes are TRBV4-1 and TRBJ2-3; TRBD2 agrees at 10 bases. After removal of 2 bases from V and 1 base from J, the junction contained 6 bases not matched to a gene. The CDR3 covers 17 residues. The V gene's germline CDR1 is MGHRA and CDR2 YSYEKL.

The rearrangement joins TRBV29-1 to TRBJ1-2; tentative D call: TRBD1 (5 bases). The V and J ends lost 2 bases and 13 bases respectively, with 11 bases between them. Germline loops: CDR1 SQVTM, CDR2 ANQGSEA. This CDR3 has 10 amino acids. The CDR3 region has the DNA TGCAGCGTTGAACAGGGTCTGGGCACCTTC. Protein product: CSVEQGLGTF.

This CDR3 is CASSQRPGTSWDEQFF. Written as DNA, the CDR3 is TGTGCCAGCAGTCAGCGACCGGGGACTAGCTGGGATGAGCAGTTCTTC. This chain links TRBV6-2 or TRBV6-3 with TRBJ2-1; 9 bases are a match to TRBD2. The CDR3 contains 16 residues. CDR1 MNHEY and CDR2 SVGEGT come from the germline V gene. V trimming: 5 bases; J trimming: 8 bases; junction bases outside the gene matches: 13.

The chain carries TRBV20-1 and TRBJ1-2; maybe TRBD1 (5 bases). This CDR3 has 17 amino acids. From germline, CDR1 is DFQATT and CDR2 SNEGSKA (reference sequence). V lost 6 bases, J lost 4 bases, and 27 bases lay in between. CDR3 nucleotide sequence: TGCAGTGCCCCTAAGGGCCCCCACAGGCGGACGATCTATGGCTACACCTTC. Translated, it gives CSAPKGPHRRTIYGYTF.

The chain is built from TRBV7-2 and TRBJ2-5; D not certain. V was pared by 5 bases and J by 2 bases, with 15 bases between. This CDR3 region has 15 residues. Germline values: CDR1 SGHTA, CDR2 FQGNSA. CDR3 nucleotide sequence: TGTGCCAGCAGCCTTGGGCGTCCCCTTCAAGAGACCCAGTACTTC. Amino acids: CASSLGRPLQETQYF.

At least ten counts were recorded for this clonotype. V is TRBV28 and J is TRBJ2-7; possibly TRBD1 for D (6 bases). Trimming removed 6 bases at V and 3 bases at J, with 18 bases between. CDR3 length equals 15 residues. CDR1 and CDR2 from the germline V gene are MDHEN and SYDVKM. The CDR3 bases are TGTGCCAGCAGCTTTGCAGGGGTCGGGAACTACGAGCAGTACTTC. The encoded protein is CASSFAGVGNYEQYF. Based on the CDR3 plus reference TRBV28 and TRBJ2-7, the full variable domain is DVKVTQSSRYLVKRTGEKVFLECVQDMDHENMFWYRQDPGLGLRLIYFSYDVKMKEKGDIPEGYSVSREKKERFSLILESASTNQTSMYLCASSFAGVGNYEQYFGPGTRLTVT.

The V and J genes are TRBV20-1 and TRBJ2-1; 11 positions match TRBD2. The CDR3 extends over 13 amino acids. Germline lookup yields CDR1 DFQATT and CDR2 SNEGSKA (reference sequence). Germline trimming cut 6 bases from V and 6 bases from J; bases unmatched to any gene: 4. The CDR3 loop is CSAPTSGVNEQFF. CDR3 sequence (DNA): TGCAGTGCGCCGACTAGCGGGGTCAATGAGCAGTTCTTC.

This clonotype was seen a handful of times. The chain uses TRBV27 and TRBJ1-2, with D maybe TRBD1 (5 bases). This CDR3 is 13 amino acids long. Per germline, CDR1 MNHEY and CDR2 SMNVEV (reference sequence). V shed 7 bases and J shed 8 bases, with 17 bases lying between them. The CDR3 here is CASTRRGSLGYTF. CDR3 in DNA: TGTGCCAGCACCCGGCGGGGGTCCCTAGGCTACACCTTC.

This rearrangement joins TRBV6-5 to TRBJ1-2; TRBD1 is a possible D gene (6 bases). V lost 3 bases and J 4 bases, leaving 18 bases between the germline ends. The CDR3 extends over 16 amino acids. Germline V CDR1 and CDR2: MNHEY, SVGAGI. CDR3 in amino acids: CASSYSSTGQPYGYTF. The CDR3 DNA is TGTGCCAGCAGTTATTCGAGTACTGGACAGCCCTATGGCTACACCTTC.

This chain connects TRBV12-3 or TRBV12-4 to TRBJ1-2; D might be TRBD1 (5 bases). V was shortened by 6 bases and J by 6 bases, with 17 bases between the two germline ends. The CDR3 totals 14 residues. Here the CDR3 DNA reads TGTGCCAGCAGCTTCGCCGGGGCAGCCCATGGCTACACCTTC. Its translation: CASSFAGAAHGYTF.

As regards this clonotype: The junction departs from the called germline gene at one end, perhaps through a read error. As DNA, the CDR3 is TGCAGTGCTACTTTGGACGACCCCATCTACAATAAGCAGTTCTTC. Its translation: CSATLDDPIYNKQFF. J is TRBJ2-1 and V is TRBV20-1; D ambiguous. Germline CDR1 and CDR2: DFQATT and SNEGSKA (reference sequence). The CDR3 loop spans 15 amino acids.

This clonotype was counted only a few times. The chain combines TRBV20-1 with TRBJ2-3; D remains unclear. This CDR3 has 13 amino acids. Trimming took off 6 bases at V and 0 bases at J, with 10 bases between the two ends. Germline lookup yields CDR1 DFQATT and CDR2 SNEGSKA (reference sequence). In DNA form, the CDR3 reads TGCAGTGCCCTTAAGACTAGCACAGATACGCAGTATTTT. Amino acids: CSALKTSTDTQYF.

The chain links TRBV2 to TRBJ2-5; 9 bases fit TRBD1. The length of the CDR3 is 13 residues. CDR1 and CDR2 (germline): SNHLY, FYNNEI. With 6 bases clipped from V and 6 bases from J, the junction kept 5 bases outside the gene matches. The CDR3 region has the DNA TGTGCCAGCAGGGGACAGGGTAGTCAGACCCAGTACTTC. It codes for CASRGQGSQTQYF.

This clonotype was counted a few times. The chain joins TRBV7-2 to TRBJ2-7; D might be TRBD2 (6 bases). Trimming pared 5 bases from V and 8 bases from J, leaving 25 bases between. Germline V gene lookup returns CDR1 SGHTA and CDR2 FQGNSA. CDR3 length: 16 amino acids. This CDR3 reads CASSAGRTSSTFQQYF. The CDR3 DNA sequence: TGTGCCAGCAGCGCGGGACGGACCTCCTCAACTTTCCAGCAGTACTTC.

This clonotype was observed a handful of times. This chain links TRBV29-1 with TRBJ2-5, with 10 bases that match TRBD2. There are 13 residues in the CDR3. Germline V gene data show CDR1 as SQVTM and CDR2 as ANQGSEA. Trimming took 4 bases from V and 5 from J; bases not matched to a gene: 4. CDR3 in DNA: TGCAGCGTTGGTAGCGGGGGGTGGGAGACCCAGTACTTC. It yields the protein CSVGSGGWETQYF. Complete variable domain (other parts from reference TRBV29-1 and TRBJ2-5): SAVISQKPSRDICQRGTSLTIQCQVDSQVTMMFWYRQQPGQSLTLIATANQGSEATYESGFVIDKFPISRPNLTFSTLTVSNMSPEDSSIYLCSVGSGGWETQYFGPGTRLLVL.

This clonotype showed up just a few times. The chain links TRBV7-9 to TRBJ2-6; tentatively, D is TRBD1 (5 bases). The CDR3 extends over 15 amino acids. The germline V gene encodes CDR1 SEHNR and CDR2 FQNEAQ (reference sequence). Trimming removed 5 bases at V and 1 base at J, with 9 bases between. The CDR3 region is CASSQQVSGANVLTF. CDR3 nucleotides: TGTGCCAGCAGCCAACAGGTTTCTGGGGCCAACGTCCTGACTTTC. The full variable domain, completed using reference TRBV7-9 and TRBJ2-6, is DTGVSQNPRHKITKRGQNVTFRCDPISEHNRLYWYRQTLGQGPEFLTYFQNEAQLEKSRLLSDRFSAERPKGSFSTLEIQRTEQGDSAMYLCASSQQVSGANVLTFGAGSRLTVL.

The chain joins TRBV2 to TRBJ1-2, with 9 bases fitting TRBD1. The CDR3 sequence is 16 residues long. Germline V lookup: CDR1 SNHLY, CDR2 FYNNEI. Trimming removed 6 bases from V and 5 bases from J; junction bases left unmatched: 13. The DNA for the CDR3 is TGTGCCAGCAGCCGGGACAGGGTACTCAGAGGATATGGCTACACCTTC. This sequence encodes CASSRDRVLRGYGYTF.

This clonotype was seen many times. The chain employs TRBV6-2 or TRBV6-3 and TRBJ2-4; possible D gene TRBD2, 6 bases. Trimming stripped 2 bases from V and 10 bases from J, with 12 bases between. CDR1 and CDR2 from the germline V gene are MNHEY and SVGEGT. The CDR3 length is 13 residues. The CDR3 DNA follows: TGTGCCAGCAGTTACGCGAGACTAGTGATTCAGTACTTC. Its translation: CASSYARLVIQYF.

CDR3 in amino acids: CASSIERSLNEQFF. The DNA of the CDR3 is TGTGCCAGTAGTATAGAGCGGAGTCTTAATGAGCAGTTCTTC. The chain combines TRBV19 with TRBJ2-1; D is undetermined. This CDR3 has 14 residues. With 0 bases removed from V and 7 bases from J, the gap between germline ends came to 10 bases. The germline CDR1 and CDR2 sequences are LNHDA and SQIVND (reference sequence).

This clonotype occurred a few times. CDR3 protein: CSVRDRGVFNEQFF. CDR3 sequence (DNA): TGCAGCGTGCGGGACAGGGGAGTTTTCAATGAGCAGTTCTTC. The chain carries TRBV29-1 and TRBJ2-1; 10 positions agree with TRBD1. This CDR3 is built from 14 residues. J lost 6 bases, V lost 6 bases, and 8 bases had no gene match. Germline values: CDR1 SQVTM, CDR2 ANQGSEA.